The clone carrying this T cell receptor (beta chain) has only a few counts. Germline CDR1 is SGHRS and CDR2 is YFSETQ. This CDR3 comprises 15 residues. The V end lost 1 base, the J end lost 2 bases, and 9 bases lay between the germline ends. This specimen comes from a study of blood T cell repertoires in COVID-19. Study summary: Whether acute or convalescent, the COVID-19 samples came from the United States, Italy and Spain. In each case, the material was cDNA or gDNA derived from T cells, B-cell-depleted T cells, or PBMCs.

Sequencing used immunoSEQ multiplex PCR; TCRdb keeps in-frame clones, though not all of them. The top ten hold about 1.2% of the sample, which has about 300,000 clones, more than 70% seen once. The material sequenced was peripheral blood. The V and J genes are TRBV5-1 and TRBJ2-2, with a possible D match to TRBD2 (5 bases). This TCR was recovered from a woman in her 50s with acute or convalescent COVID-19. This CDR3 reads CASSLMDSNTGELFF. For the CDR3, the DNA is TGCGCCAGCAGCTTGATGGACTCAAACACCGGGGAGCTGTTTTTT.